The 19 T cell receptor beta chains below all came from one sample that was sequenced in a study of vaccination and CD4 T cells after COVID-19. TCRdb re-analysed the PCR reads in MiXCR, keeping a single row per CDR3 protein. The sample contains approximately 40,000 distinct CDR3 sequences, under 45% of which appear only once. Noted time point: late sampling 161 to 241 days after vaccination in three convalescent patients. The input for sequencing was CD4+ T cells from blood, taken about 7 months after SARS-CoV-2 vaccination. These receptors were obtained from a human donor who had recovered from COVID-19.

This chain links TRBV7-3 with TRBJ2-1; TRBD2 agrees at 9 bases. Germline lookup yields CDR1 SGHTA and CDR2 FQGTGA. CDR3 length: 13 amino acids. The trim removed 2 bases at V and 8 bases at J, leaving 1 base unmatched. In DNA, the CDR3 is TGTGCCAGCAGCTTACGGACTAGCGATGAGCAGTTCTTC. Protein product: CASSLRTSDEQFF.

The rearrangement links TRBV6-5 to TRBJ2-3; D remains ambiguous. Germline V gene sequence: CDR1 MNHEY, CDR2 SVGAGI. Trimming pared 2 bases from V and 6 bases from J, leaving 12 bases between. The CDR3 runs 14 residues. CDR3 protein: CASSYGFQTDTQYF. For the CDR3, the DNA is TGTGCCAGCAGTTACGGTTTCCAGACCGATACGCAGTATTTT.

This rearrangement joins TRBV11-1 to TRBJ2-5; the D is unclear. The CDR3 contains 14 residues. Trimming took off 5 bases at V and 2 bases at J, with 12 bases between the two ends. Germline CDR1 is SGHAT and CDR2 is FQDESV (reference sequence). The CDR3 sequence is CASSTDPAQETQYF. CDR3 DNA: TGTGCCAGCAGCACGGACCCGGCTCAAGAGACCCAGTACTTC.

This clonotype has just a few counts. This sequence joins TRBV7-2 and TRBJ2-3; 7 positions agree with TRBD2. CDR1 SGHTA and CDR2 FQGNSA come from the germline V gene. Trimming cost V 2 bases and J 4 bases; bases outside gene matches: 3. This CDR3 has 14 residues. CDR3: CASSLRLAADTQYF. The DNA of the CDR3 is TGTGCCAGCAGCTTAAGACTAGCTGCAGATACGCAGTATTTT.

V usage is TRBV19 and J usage is TRBJ2-5; D gene unclear. Germline CDR1 is LNHDA and CDR2 is SQIVND (reference sequence). The CDR3 covers 13 residues. V was clipped by 5 bases and J by 4 bases, with 11 bases between them. The CDR3 DNA is TGTGCCAGTAGTCGGTCAGGACGAGAGACCCAGTACTTC. Translation gives CASSRSGRETQYF.

The DNA for the CDR3 is TGTGCCAGCACCGAGGACGAGGACGAGCAGTACTTC. Its protein product is CASTEDEDEQYF. The chain uses TRBV6-2 or TRBV6-3 and TRBJ2-7; D not resolved. V dropped 7 bases and J dropped 5 bases, with 12 bases sitting between them. The CDR3 is 12 amino acids. In germline, CDR1 is MNHEY, CDR2 SVGEGT.

The rearrangement joins TRBV28 to TRBJ2-1, with 8 bases that match TRBD2. V dropped 3 bases and J dropped 6; count of bases not matched to a gene: 4. The germline gives CDR1 MDHEN, CDR2 SYDVKM. The CDR3 totals 14 residues. The CDR3 DNA reads as TGTGCCAGCAGTTTTAGCGGGAACCGCAATGAGCAGTTCTTC. It encodes CASSFSGNRNEQFF.

The genes are TRBV24-1 and TRBJ2-7; D call uncertain. Trimming removed 4 bases at V and 3 bases at J, with 9 bases between. Germline CDR1 is KGHDR and CDR2 is SFDVKD. CDR3 length equals 13 residues. The CDR3 is CATSDPQNYEQYF. The CDR3 coding sequence is TGTGCCACCAGTGACCCCCAAAACTACGAGCAGTACTTC.

This clonotype was seen a handful of times. The chain couples TRBV7-9 to TRBJ1-2; tentatively, D is TRBD1 (5 bases). With 6 bases removed from V and 14 bases from J, the gap between germline ends came to 16 bases. The length of the CDR3 is 11 residues. CDR1 is SEHNR and CDR2 is FQNEAQ in the germline V gene (reference sequence). For the CDR3, the DNA is TGTGCCAGCAGAGAGTCTGCGGGGGTGACCTTC. Protein sequence: CASRESAGVTF.

This chain joins TRBV20-1 and TRBJ2-1; TRBD1 matches at 7 bases. Germline values: CDR1 DFQATT, CDR2 SNEGSKA (reference sequence). After removal of 0 bases from V and 7 bases from J, the junction contained 6 bases not matched to a gene. The CDR3 contains 14 residues. CDR3 in amino acids: CSARDSRGPNEQFF. Written as DNA, the CDR3 is TGCAGTGCTAGAGATTCGAGGGGGCCTAATGAGCAGTTCTTC.

The chain couples TRBV24-1 to TRBJ1-1; possible D gene TRBD1, 6 bases. CDR3 length equals 13 residues. Trimming removed 9 bases from V and 5 bases from J, with 15 bases in between. Per germline, CDR1 KGHDR and CDR2 SFDVKD. The DNA for the CDR3 is TGTGCCACCCAAGCTGGGGGGCGGACTGAAGCTTTCTTT. It yields the protein CATQAGGRTEAFF.

V usage is TRBV21-1 and J usage is TRBJ2-7; the D segment call TRBD1 is taken from the table without a DNA check. TRBV21-1 is listed as a pseudogene. This CDR3 spans 14 amino acids. Here the CDR3 reads CASSPPEDPYEQYF. As DNA, the CDR3 is TGTGCCAGCAGCCCCCCGGAGGACCCCTACGAGCAGTACTTC.

The rearrangement links TRBV29-1 to TRBJ2-7, with D perhaps TRBD1 or TRBD2 (5 bases each). The CDR3 consists of 15 residues. Germline CDR1 and CDR2: SQVTM and ANQGSEA. Between the trimmed V and J ends, which lost 5 bases and 2 bases, there was a span of 19 bases. The CDR3: CSVRDLQRGAYEQYF. The CDR3 region has the DNA TGCAGCGTTAGGGACCTCCAAAGGGGAGCCTACGAGCAGTACTTC.

This clonotype turned up a few times. Here the CDR3 DNA reads TGTGCCAGCAGCCAAGGACTAGCGGCTGGAGAGACCCAGTACTTC. Encoded protein: CASSQGLAAGETQYF. The rearrangement joins TRBV11-3 to TRBJ2-5; 10 bases match TRBD2. The length of the CDR3 is 15 residues. CDR1 SGHNT and CDR2 YENEEA come from the germline V gene. Trimming cost V 5 bases and J 4 bases; bases outside gene matches: 7.

The chain is built from TRBV10-2 and TRBJ2-5, with 14 bases fitting TRBD2. The J segment lost 4 bases and the V segment lost 8 bases, leaving 3 bases of the junction unmatched. Germline CDR1 and CDR2: WSHSY and SAAADI. This CDR3 region has 14 residues. The CDR3, as DNA: TGCGCCAGCGGGACTAGCGGGAGAGCAGAGACCCAGTACTTC. Translating gives CASGTSGRAETQYF.

The chain carries TRBV27 and TRBJ2-2, with 7 bases matching TRBD2. The CDR3 contains 15 residues. J lost 4 bases, V lost 5 bases, and 7 bases had no gene match. From germline, CDR1 is MNHEY and CDR2 SMNVEV (reference sequence). The CDR3 here is CASSALAEITGELFF. The CDR3, as DNA: TGTGCCAGCAGTGCTCTAGCGGAGATCACCGGGGAGCTGTTTTTT.

This clonotype was found a few times. The chain links TRBV7-9 to TRBJ2-3; TRBD2 matches at 8 bases. The CDR3 length is 13 residues. Unmatched junction bases numbered 4, after V lost 5 bases and J lost 6 bases. In germline, CDR1 is SEHNR, CDR2 FQNEAQ (reference sequence). For the CDR3, the DNA is TGTGCCAGCAGCCGGCGGGAGGCGGATACGCAGTATTTT. Its protein is CASSRREADTQYF.

This chain links TRBV28 with TRBJ1-2; 9 positions agree with TRBD1. V lost 3 bases and J lost 5; bases outside the gene matches: 10. This CDR3 is 16 amino acids long. Germline V CDR1 and CDR2: MDHEN, SYDVKM. The DNA of the CDR3 is TGTGCCAGCAGTTTGTCGTCGGGACAGGGTTGGTATGGCTACACCTTC. Protein product: CASSLSSGQGWYGYTF.

This clonotype was seen a few times. This sequence joins TRBV7-8 and TRBJ2-1; tentative D call: TRBD2 (6 bases). Germline CDR1 and CDR2: SGHVS and FQNEAQ. The V end was cut by 5 bases, the J end by 9 bases, with 17 bases between. The CDR3 sequence is 14 residues long. The CDR3 DNA follows: TGTGCCAGCAGCCACGCTAGCGACAGACGTGAGCAGTTCTTC. Its translation is CASSHASDRREQFF.